The source of this TCR beta chain is a study of blood T cell repertoires in COVID-19. V shed 3 bases and J shed 7 bases, with 10 bases lying between them. CDR3 size: 12 residues. Germline V gene sequence: CDR1 SGDLS, CDR2 YYNGEE. Using immunoSEQ multiplex PCR, the repertoire was profiled, and TCRdb retains in-frame clones only, with some absent. The table has some 120,000 clones, 88% seen once; the top ten hold 0.88%. The specimen sequenced was peripheral blood. The receptor was derived from a woman in her 50s with active or convalescent COVID-19. The chain combines TRBV9 with TRBJ1-2; tentatively, D is TRBD1 (5 bases). Written as DNA, the CDR3 is TGTGCCAGCAGCGACCAGGGATCTGGCTACACCTTC. Translation gives CASSDQGSGYTF. The complete variable domain, with remaining parts taken from reference TRBV9 and TRBJ1-2, reads DSGVTQTPKHLITATGQRVTLRCSPRSGDLSVYWYQQSLDQGLQFLIQYYNGEERAKGNILERFSAQQFPDLHSELNLSSLELGDSALYFCASSDQGSGYTFGSGTRLTVV.